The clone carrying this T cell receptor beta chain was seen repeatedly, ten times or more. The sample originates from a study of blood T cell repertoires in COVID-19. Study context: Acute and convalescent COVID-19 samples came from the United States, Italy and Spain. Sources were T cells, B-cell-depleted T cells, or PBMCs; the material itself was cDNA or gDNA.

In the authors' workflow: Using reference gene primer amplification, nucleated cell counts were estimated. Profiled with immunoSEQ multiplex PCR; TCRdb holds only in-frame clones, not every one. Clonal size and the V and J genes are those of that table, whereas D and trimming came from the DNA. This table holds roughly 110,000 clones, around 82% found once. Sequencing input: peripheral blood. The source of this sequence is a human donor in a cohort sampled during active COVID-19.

The DNA of the CDR3 is TGTGCCAGCAGCGCGACTAGTGACTACGAGCAGTACTTC. Translated, it gives CASSATSDYEQYF. V usage is TRBV7-2 and J usage is TRBJ2-7, with a possible D match to TRBD2 (6 bases). The CDR3 covers 13 residues. V lost 5 bases to trimming and J lost 3 bases, with 11 bases between them. Germline V gene data show CDR1 as SGHTA and CDR2 as FQGNSA.